This TCR beta chain is from a study of low-dose radiotherapy and immunotherapy resistance in tumors (dated by TCRdb to the early 2020s). Context from the whole study: In Cohort 1, each fraction delivered 0.5 Gy every 2 weeks, and the prescribed total PTV dose was 6.5 Gy. Aspirin 300 mg was taken orally once daily by patients for four cycles, starting on cycle 1 day 1. For Cohort 2, the dose was 1 Gy per fraction given every two weeks, adding up to 13 Gy in total across 26 weeks. Intravenous cyclophosphamide at 200 mg/m2 was administered every two weeks, one day ahead of each radiation and immunotherapy administration. Patients were given nivolumab as a 240 mg flat dose every two weeks and ipilimumab at 1 mg/kg every six weeks, with both drugs delivered intravenously. Eight patients were included in the translational analysis: three from the first dose cohort and the first five from the second dose cohort. The trial did not randomize participants into treatment groups.

First-strand cDNA was synthesized using Superscript III and a set of TRAV- and TRBV-specific primers, so that both TCRalpha and TCRbeta chains were covered. TCRs were amplified for 15 to 20 PCR cycles with Phusion, using a constant-region primer paired with the adapter attached to the V primers. Amplification of the isolated mRNA was done with the MessageAmp II aRNA Amplification Kit, which involved a 16-hour in vitro transcription at 37 degrees C. mRNA for TCR sequencing was isolated with the Dynabeads mRNA DIRECT Purification Kit. Indexed Illumina adapters were added in a second Phusion PCR of 25 cycles, after which AMPure XP beads were used to purify the products. As for the authors' bioinformatics: Using custom Perl scripts, TCR sequences that encoded the same protein were pooled, out-of-frame sequences were dropped, and the abundance of each clonotype was calculated. Any TCR sequence supported by only a single read was excluded from analysis. Repertoire metrics included Shannon entropy, Gini index, clonality, richness, and frequency of TCRs shared between repertoires. The public reads were reanalyzed by TCRdb: fastp trimming at Q25, MiXCR alignment, in-frame beta chains only. Rows are combined by CDR3 protein, so each entry shows the most common genes and DNA. The V and J calls, along with clone size, are taken from TCRdb and not from the paper's own processing. In all, the sample holds 7,000 to 8,500 distinct CDR3 sequences, and 70% to 85% of those were seen once. The biggest ten clones account for 5% to 6.5% of the sample.

Points on this clonotype: Its antigen has not been determined. Per-nucleotide qualities are absent, and no much larger clonotype sits a single base away.

Sequences SGHRS (CDR1) and YFSETQ (CDR2) are obtained from the germline V gene. From its cysteine to its phenylalanine, the CDR3 spans 11 amino acids. Left in the record is the CDR3 DNA by itself, 33 bases read in frame from the first base. The V and J ends are trimmed by 4 bases and 8 bases, leaving 7 bases between them. The donors came from RACIN, which was a single-arm phase I dose-escalation trial that paired nivolumab and ipilimumab with aspirin, low-dose cyclophosphamide and low-dose radiotherapy. To be eligible, a patient needed to have an advanced solid tumor that was TIL-negative. Recombination connected TRBV5-1 to TRBJ1-5; no confident D gene assignment can be made. The clonotype comes from a human donor with advanced metastatic prostate, ovarian, gallbladder or colorectal cancer (not recorded which). This table probably holds off-target reads from a library built for another chain. Here the CDR3 is given as CASSLRKPQHF. The nucleotide sequence is TGCGCCAGCAGCCTAAGAAAGCCCCAGCATTTT.